These 3 T cell receptor beta chains came from one sample sequenced in a study of T cell changes during pregnancy in multiple sclerosis. The data were produced by immunoSEQ multiplex PCR, yet TCRdb's version contains in-frame clones alone and is incomplete. The data show around 31,000 clones, with about nine tenths seen just once and approximately 4.7% held by the top ten. The sample in question was CD8+ T cells from peripheral blood mononuclear cells, obtained in the second trimester of pregnancy. All receptors come from a female donor with multiple sclerosis, enrolled in a pregnancy study.

This clone was detected once. V gene TRBV29-1 combines with J gene TRBJ2-7, with unresolved D. The CDR3 spans 13 residues. CDR1 is SQVTM and CDR2 is ANQGSEA in the germline V gene. Trimming took 0 bases from V and 3 from J, leaving 9 bases between them. This CDR3 is CSVEDEEIYEQYF. CDR3 coding DNA: TGCAGCGTTGAAGATGAGGAGATCTACGAGCAGTACTTC.

This chain uses TRBV13 with TRBJ1-2; no clear D. Trimming cost V 8 bases and J 2 bases, with 9 bases left between them. CDR1 and CDR2 from the germline V gene are PRHDT and FYEKMQ (reference sequence). The CDR3 length is 12 residues. CDR3: CASATGNYGYTF. The CDR3 bases are TGTGCCAGCGCCACGGGAAACTATGGCTACACCTTC.

The chain links TRBV28 to TRBJ2-1, with 7 bases matching TRBD2. Germline CDR1 reads MDHEN; CDR2 reads SYDVKM. The CDR3 totals 15 residues. The V and J ends lost 4 bases and 8 bases, in that order; junction bases with no gene match: 11. The CDR3 reads CASSWGLREIDEQFF. CDR3 nucleotide sequence: TGTGCCAGCAGTTGGGGATTGCGGGAGATTGATGAGCAGTTCTTC. The variable domain in full, with the rest retrieved from reference TRBV28 and TRBJ2-1, is DVKVTQSSRYLVKRTGEKVFLECVQDMDHENMFWYRQDPGLGLRLIYFSYDVKMKEKGDIPEGYSVSREKKERFSLILESASTNQTSMYLCASSWGLREIDEQFFGPGTRLTVL.